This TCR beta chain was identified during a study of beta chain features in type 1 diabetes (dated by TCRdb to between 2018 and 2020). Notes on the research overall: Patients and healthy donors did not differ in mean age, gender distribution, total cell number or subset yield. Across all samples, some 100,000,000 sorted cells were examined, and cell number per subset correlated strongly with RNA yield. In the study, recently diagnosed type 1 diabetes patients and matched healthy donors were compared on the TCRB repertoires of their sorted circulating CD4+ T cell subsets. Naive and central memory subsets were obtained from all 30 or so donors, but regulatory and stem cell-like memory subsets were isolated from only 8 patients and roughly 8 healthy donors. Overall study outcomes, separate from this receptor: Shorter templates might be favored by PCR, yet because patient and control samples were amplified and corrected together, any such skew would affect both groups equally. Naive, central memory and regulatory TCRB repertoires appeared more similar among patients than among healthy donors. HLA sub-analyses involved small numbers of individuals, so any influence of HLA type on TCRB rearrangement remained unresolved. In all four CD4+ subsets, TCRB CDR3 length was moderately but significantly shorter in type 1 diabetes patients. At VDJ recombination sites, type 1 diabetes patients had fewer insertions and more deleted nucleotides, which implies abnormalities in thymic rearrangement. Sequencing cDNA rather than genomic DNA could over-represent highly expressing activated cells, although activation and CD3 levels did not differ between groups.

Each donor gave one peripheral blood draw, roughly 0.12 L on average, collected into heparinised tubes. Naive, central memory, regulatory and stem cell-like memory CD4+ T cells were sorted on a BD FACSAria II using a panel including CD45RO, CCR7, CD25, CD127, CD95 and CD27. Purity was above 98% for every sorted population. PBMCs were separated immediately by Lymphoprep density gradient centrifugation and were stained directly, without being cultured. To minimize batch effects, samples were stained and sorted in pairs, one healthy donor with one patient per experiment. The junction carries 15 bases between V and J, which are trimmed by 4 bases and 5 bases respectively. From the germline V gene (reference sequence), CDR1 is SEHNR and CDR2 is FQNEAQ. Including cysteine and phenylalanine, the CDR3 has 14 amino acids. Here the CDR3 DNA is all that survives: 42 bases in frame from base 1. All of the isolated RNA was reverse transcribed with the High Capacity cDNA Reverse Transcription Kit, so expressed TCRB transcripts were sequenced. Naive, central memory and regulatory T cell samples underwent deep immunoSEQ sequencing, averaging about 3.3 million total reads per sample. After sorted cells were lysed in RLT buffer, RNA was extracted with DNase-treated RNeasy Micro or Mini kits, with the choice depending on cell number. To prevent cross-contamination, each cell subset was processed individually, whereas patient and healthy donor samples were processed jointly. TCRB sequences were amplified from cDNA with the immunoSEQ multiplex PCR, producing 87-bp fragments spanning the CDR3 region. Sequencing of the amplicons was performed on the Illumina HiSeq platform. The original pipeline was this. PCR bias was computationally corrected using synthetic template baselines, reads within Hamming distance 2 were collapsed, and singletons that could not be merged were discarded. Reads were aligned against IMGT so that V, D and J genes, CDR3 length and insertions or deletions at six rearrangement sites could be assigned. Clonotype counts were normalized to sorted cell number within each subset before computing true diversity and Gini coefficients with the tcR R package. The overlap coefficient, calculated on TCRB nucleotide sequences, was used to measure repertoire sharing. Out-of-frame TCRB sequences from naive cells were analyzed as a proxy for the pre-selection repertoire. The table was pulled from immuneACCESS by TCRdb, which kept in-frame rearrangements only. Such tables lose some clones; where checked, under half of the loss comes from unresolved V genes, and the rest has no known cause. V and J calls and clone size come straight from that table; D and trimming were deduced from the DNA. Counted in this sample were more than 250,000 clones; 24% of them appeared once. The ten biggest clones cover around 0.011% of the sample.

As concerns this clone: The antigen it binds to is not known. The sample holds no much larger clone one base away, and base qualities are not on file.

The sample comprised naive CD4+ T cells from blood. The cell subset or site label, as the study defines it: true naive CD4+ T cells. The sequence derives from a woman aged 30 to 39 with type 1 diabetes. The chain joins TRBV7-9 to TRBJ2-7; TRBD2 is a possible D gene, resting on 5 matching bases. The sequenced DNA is TGTGCCAGCAGCTCCTCGAGGGTCGTGGACGAGCAGTACTTC. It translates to CASSSSRVVDEQYF.